This TCR beta chain was retrieved from a study of CD8 T cells in ankylosing spondylitis. Findings and caveats of the study: Disease-linked clones reportedly concentrated significantly in matched ankylosing spondylitis synovial fluid. Seemingly distinctive of ankylosing spondylitis blood was a TCR beta motif formed by eight highly homologous variants. Past research had described some motif variants in reactive arthritis synovial fluid and blood.

MiXCR, run by TCRdb on the 5' RACE reads, gives a single entry per CDR3 protein. The sample consists of about 510,000 distinct CDR3 sequences, approximately 5% of them appearing once. The V gene's germline CDR1 is SGHRS and CDR2 YFSETQ. The CDR3 is 14 residues long. Of note for this clonotype: The antigen is unknown. With a much larger clone just one base away, this may be a read error.

The chain combines TRBV5-1 with TRBJ1-6; D ambiguous. The receptor was isolated from a male donor with ankylosing spondylitis. Sequencing used blood, either unsorted or a sorted T cell fraction (not recorded which). CDR3 bases: TGCGCCAGCAGCTTGACGGACCTTCTCTCACCCCTCGACTTT. Its protein is CASSLTDLLSPLDF.